A single TCR delta chain is shown here with its context. Its cognate antigen has yet to be identified. A far larger clone is just one base off, so this is likely a read error. The same CDR3 arises from other DNA sequences in this sample as well. The data are from a study of γδ T cells in repeated Plasmodium falciparum infection (dated by TCRdb to the early 2020s). Turning to the overall study: Malian children exposed to intense seasonal malaria transmission were enrolled in the natural-infection arm and compared with Australian children matched for age and gender. Five or six malaria-naive U.S. adults underwent four controlled human malaria infections by bites from P. falciparum NF54-infected Anopheles stephensi mosquitoes over around 580 days. Samples were collected from controlled-infection subjects at baseline, immediately before selected infections, and 21 days after each infection. Malian gammadelta TCR repertoires were analysed cross-sectionally during no-transmission periods and longitudinally across acute febrile malaria episodes. In the study, the shaping of the human gammadelta T cell repertoire by repeated Plasmodium falciparum infection was examined using natural infection in Mali and controlled human malaria infection.

For bulk TCR repertoire analysis, Vgamma9/Vdelta2+ and Vdelta2-negative gammadelta T cell populations were isolated by flow sorting from peripheral blood mononuclear cells. Libraries were prepared through multiplex PCR. Sequencing took place on an Illumina MiSeq. Every sorted gammadelta T cell sample had both its TCR gamma (TRG) and TCR delta (TRD) chains sequenced. The study's processing was this. The repertoire analyses drew on clonotype tree plots, the accumulated frequency of the top 20 clonotypes, and diversity index (DI) and D75 metrics. TCRdb called clones afresh from the public reads with CATT; identical DNA rows were later merged. The V and J calls were not made by the authors but by TCRdb's processing. This sample comprises 80,000 to 95,000 delta-chain clones, 1.4% of them detected only once. Of the sample, 7% to 9.5% falls within the top ten clones. Including the terminal cysteine and phenylalanine, the CDR3 comprises 23 residues. Only the CDR3 region is kept as DNA, spanning 69 bases read in frame from base 1. From a lookup of the germline V gene, CDR1 and CDR2 are GEAIGNYY and EKD. V loses 3 bases, J loses 4 bases, and the germline ends lie 41 bases apart.

What the authors observed across the whole study: In Vdelta2-negative, largely Vdelta1+, gammadelta TCR repertoires, repeated controlled infections appeared to drive waves of new clonotype selection. Vgamma9/Vdelta2+ TCR repertoires kept a highly stable polyclonal repertoire across time and infection, and many TCRgamma sequences overlapped between individuals. The Malian cohort came from a small rural village of predominantly one ethnic group, limiting generalizability. Compared with Australian children, Malian children appeared to have Vdelta2-negative gammadelta TCR repertoires that were more clonally expanded, less diverse and less shared. The controlled-infection cohort was small, limiting analysis of inter-individual variability in gammadelta T cell responses.

The sequence was collected from a pool of human donors (malaria-infected and uninfected, not separated). Source material: gamma-delta T cells from blood. Rearrangement joined TRDV2 to TRDJ1; the D region possibly corresponds to TRDD3 (6 bases align). No J gene was available from TCRdb, and it was assigned here by a germline match of the DNA. Here is the DNA: TGTGCCTGTGACCCCGTAAAAGGACCATTCCCGCGGACTGGGCGGAAGGAGGTCGATAAACTCATCTTT. Its translation reads: CACDPVKGPFPRTGRKEVDKLIF.